The next 14 T cell receptor beta chains were all read from a single sample in a study of shared clonotypes between healthy human individuals. TCRdb's copy holds only in-frame clones and misses some; the assay was immunoSEQ multiplex PCR. The data contain roughly 2,300,000 clones, around 92% of them singletons. Sample: naive CD4+ T cells from PBMCs. Stated subset: CD45RA+ positively selected. These receptors all come from a man younger than 35 in good health. Some clones in this sample may be carry-over from other donors' samples.

The V and J genes are TRBV6-1 and TRBJ2-3, with no clear D. CDR1 is MNHNS, CDR2 SASEGT, per germline. The CDR3 has 11 amino acids. V was shortened by 9 bases and J by 6 bases, with 10 bases between the two germline ends. The CDR3 sequence: CASGLGDTQYF. The CDR3 coding sequence is TGTGCCAGTGGCCTGGGGGATACGCAGTATTTT.

The gene calls are TRBV5-5 and TRBJ2-5, with 8 bases aligning to TRBD2. The CDR3 spans 16 residues. Losses at the gene ends were 1 base for V and 5 bases for J; bases not matched to a gene: 10. CDR1 is SGHKS, CDR2 YYEKEE, per germline (reference sequence). The CDR3 DNA sequence: TGTGCCAGCAGCTTGACGGGCCCCATAGCGGGGGAGACCCAGTACTTC. Its translation: CASSLTGPIAGETQYF.

This sequence joins TRBV7-9 and TRBJ2-7; possible D gene TRBD1, 5 bases. V lost 3 bases, J lost 0 bases, and 12 bases lay in between. Germline V gene lookup returns CDR1 SEHNR and CDR2 FQNEAQ (reference sequence). This CDR3 has 15 residues. The CDR3 is CASSFLYRRSYEQYF. The CDR3 DNA reads as TGTGCCAGCAGCTTCTTATACAGGCGCTCCTACGAGCAGTACTTC.

The chain has TRBV19 and TRBJ1-3, with D possibly being TRBD1 (6 bases). Deletions cut 7 bases from V and 3 bases from J, with 16 bases between. The CDR3 covers 15 residues. Germline-derived CDR1 and CDR2 are LNHDA and SQIVND (reference sequence). In DNA, the CDR3 is TGTGCCAGTACCCCGTGGGGGGGCTTTGGAAACACCATATATTTT. It yields the protein CASTPWGGFGNTIYF.

With respect to this clone: Other DNA variants within this sample encode the same CDR3. The chain recombines TRBV5-1 with TRBJ2-2, with 9 bases aligning to TRBD2. After removal of 4 bases from V and 2 bases from J, the junction contained 6 bases not matched to a gene. Per germline, CDR1 SGHRS and CDR2 YFSETQ. CDR3 length equals 16 residues. DNA of the CDR3: TGCGCCAGCAGCCTCGCTAGCGGGACAAACACCGGGGAGCTGTTTTTT. Its protein product is CASSLASGTNTGELFF.

This clone has a single count. V and J are TRBV14 and TRBJ1-1; D is unresolved. The V end was cut by 2 bases, the J end by 10 bases, with 14 bases between. This CDR3 contains 13 residues. The germline V gene encodes CDR1 SGHDN and CDR2 FVKESK. In DNA form, the CDR3 reads TGTGCCAGCAGCCAACTTCTCCACACGGGAGCTTTCTTT. Amino acid sequence: CASSQLLHTGAFF.

The gene calls are TRBV11-3 and TRBJ2-1; 11 nucleotides match TRBD2. V shed 5 bases and J 2 bases; nucleotides not matched to a gene: 5. From germline, CDR1 is SGHNT and CDR2 YENEEA. The CDR3 spans 16 residues. The CDR3 sequence is CASSITSGSPYNEQFF. The CDR3 DNA reads TGTGCCAGCAGCATAACTAGCGGGAGTCCCTACAATGAGCAGTTCTTC. Full variable domain (outside the CDR3, taken from reference TRBV11-3 and TRBJ2-1): EAGVVQSPRYKIIEKKQPVAFWCNPISGHNTLYWYLQNLGQGPELLIRYENEEAVDDSQLPKDRFSAERLKGVDSTLKIQPAELGDSAVYLCASSITSGSPYNEQFFGPGTRLTVL.

The J gene is TRBJ2-1, the V gene TRBV6-6; D perhaps matches TRBD1 (6 bases). Per germline, CDR1 MNHNY and CDR2 SVGAGI (reference sequence). The CDR3 sequence is 15 residues long. Trimming pared 5 bases from V and 8 bases from J, leaving 19 bases between. As DNA, the CDR3 is TGTGCCAGCAGTCCATCACCAGACAGGAGGCATGAGCAGTTCTTC. It specifies CASSPSPDRRHEQFF.

This rearrangement joins TRBV28 to TRBJ1-5; no clear D gene. V lost 6 bases to trimming and J lost 5 bases, with 20 bases between them. Germline V gene sequence: CDR1 MDHEN, CDR2 SYDVKM. The CDR3 has 16 residues. Here the CDR3 DNA reads TGTGCCAGCAGCTCCCCCCAGACACGGCCTTATCAGCCCCAGCATTTT. Translating gives CASSSPQTRPYQPQHF. Together with reference TRBV28 and TRBJ1-5, the CDR3 gives the full variable domain: DVKVTQSSRYLVKRTGEKVFLECVQDMDHENMFWYRQDPGLGLRLIYFSYDVKMKEKGDIPEGYSVSREKKERFSLILESASTNQTSMYLCASSSPQTRPYQPQHFGDGTRLSIL.

This rearrangement joins TRBV7-2 to TRBJ1-4; the D is unclear. The CDR3 sequence is 14 residues long. Trimming shortened V by 5 bases and J by 4 bases, and 11 bases separated the two germline ends. Germline V gene data show CDR1 as SGHTA and CDR2 as FQGNSA. The CDR3 bases are TGTGCCAGCAGCCCAGGAGGTTTTAATGAAAAACTGTTTTTT. This codes for CASSPGGFNEKLFF.

This chain uses TRBV9 with TRBJ1-4; perhaps TRBD1 as D (5 bases). CDR1 is SGDLS and CDR2 is YYNGEE in the germline V gene. V gave up 4 bases and J gave up 8 bases, with 15 bases separating them. The CDR3 runs 14 residues. CDR3 sequence reads: CASSPNRLGEKLFF. The CDR3 coding sequence is TGTGCCAGCAGCCCGAACAGGCTCGGGGAAAAACTGTTTTTT.

The chain has TRBV6-1 and TRBJ1-2; 7 nucleotides match TRBD1. The CDR3 spans 14 residues. Per germline, CDR1 MNHNS and CDR2 SASEGT. The junction had 6 bases not matched to a gene; V was cut back by 6 bases and J by 2 bases. The CDR3 sequence: CASRRGQLNYGYTF. The DNA of the CDR3 is TGTGCCAGCAGACGGGGACAGCTCAACTATGGCTACACCTTC.

The chain links TRBV19 to TRBJ2-3; D assignment may be TRBD1 or TRBD2 (6 bases each). This CDR3 has 15 amino acids. The V and J ends lost 6 bases and 5 bases respectively, with 18 bases between them. The germline gives CDR1 LNHDA, CDR2 SQIVND (reference sequence). The CDR3, as DNA: TGTGCCAGTAGGACAACAGGGCGGGAAAAAGATACGCAGTATTTT. Translated, it gives CASRTTGREKDTQYF.

V is TRBV5-1 and J is TRBJ2-7; either TRBD1 or TRBD2 may supply D (5 bases each). V gave up 6 bases and J gave up 5 bases, with 24 bases separating them. The CDR3 length is 16 residues. From germline, CDR1 is SGHRS and CDR2 YFSETQ. CDR3 in DNA: TGCGCCAGCACCGATTCAACCCGGGACCGGCGTAACGAGCAGTACTTC. This translates into CASTDSTRDRRNEQYF.